This T cell receptor (beta chain) was captured by sequencing in a study of T cell responses to AZD1222 COVID-19 vaccine. Across the study: Combined were second doses at about 4 or about 12 weeks. Study outcomes and limitations: It should be noted that donors were predominantly white British and more often female, and clonal diversity was possibly underestimated. CD4 TCRs covered the whole spike, strongest at regions 160-218 and 743-854.

Germline CDR1 reads PRHDT; CDR2 reads FYEKMQ (reference sequence). CDR3 length: 13 amino acids. The V gene end was trimmed by 5 bases and the J gene end by 7 bases; junction bases not matched to a gene: 7. In regard to this clone: As yet, its antigen is unknown.

The protocol was immunoSEQ multiplex PCR, while the TCRdb copy is restricted to in-frame clones and leaves out a portion. The sample contains 100,000 to 150,000 clones, around 87% of which appear only once. The source was peripheral blood, collected on day 0 of AZD1222 vaccination. The sequence came from an adult in good health. The chain carries TRBV13 and TRBJ2-5; 7 bases match TRBD1. The CDR3 DNA reads as TGTGCCAGCAGCCCCACAGGGGCCGGGACCCAGTACTTC. It encodes CASSPTGAGTQYF.